The clone carrying this TCR beta chain showed up just once. The data originate from a study of technical replicates of blood from several donors. With V trimmed by 2 bases and J by 5 bases, 8 bases remained unmatched. The CDR3 is 15 amino acids. CDR1 SGHVS and CDR2 FNYEAQ come from the germline V gene. Clones were read by immunoSEQ multiplex PCR, and TCRdb kept only the in-frame ones, dropping some. The sample holds 78,000 or so clones, about 91% seen once. The source of this sequence is a human donor in good health. The sample comprised T cells isolated from PBMCs. The chain couples TRBV7-6 to TRBJ2-5; TRBD1 matches at 7 bases. CDR3 sequence (DNA): TGTGCCAGCAGCTTAATCGCAGGGGGTGCGGAGACCCAGTACTTC. Its protein is CASSLIAGGAETQYF.